This TCR beta chain was observed in a study of T cells in localized non-small cell lung cancer. The study's findings and limits: Appearances in adjacent lung were noted for a median roughly 50 of the top 100 tumor clones. Prolonged overall survival went with higher T cell density in the blood. The greatest T cell clonality was found in uninvolved adjacent lung (higher than in tumor). One tumor region alone was sequenced, and heterogeneity therefore remains possible.

TCRdb keeps only in-frame clones here, not all; method: immunoSEQ multiplex PCR. The data hold 20,000 to 25,000 clones, with roughly 84% observed a single time. Comment on this clone: The target antigen is unknown.

Germline CDR1 is WNHNN and CDR2 is SYGVQD (reference sequence). J was trimmed by 5 bases and V by 3 bases; bases with no gene match: 8. This CDR3 region has 16 residues. The sequence came from a man between 40 and 70 years old with stage II lung adenocarcinoma. The chain joins TRBV10-1 to TRBJ2-3, with 10 bases lining up with TRBD1. Sample: PBMCs, taken before any cancer treatment. CDR3 coding DNA: TGCGCCAGCAGTGACTCATGGGGACAGGGGCAAGATACGCAGTATTTT. It yields the protein CASSDSWGQGQDTQYF.